The 7 T cell receptor beta chains listed next were all sequenced from one sample in a study of identical twins. TCRdb re-called the 5' RACE reads with MiXCR, one entry per CDR3 protein. The table shows around 370,000 distinct CDR3 sequences, with roughly 9% occurring only once. What was sequenced was naive T cells sorted from blood. Receptor source: a woman in her fifties or sixties in good health.

This clonotype was seen more than once but under ten times. The rearrangement joins TRBV7-6 to TRBJ2-1; TRBD2 matches at 12 bases. This CDR3 comprises 16 residues. CDR1 is SGHVS, CDR2 FNYEAQ, per germline. V lost 0 bases to trimming and J lost 10 bases; unmatched junction nucleotides: 7. In DNA, the CDR3 is TGTGCCAGCAGCTTAGCGCAACTAGCGGGAGGATACGAGCAGTTCTTC. Translated, it gives CASSLAQLAGGYEQFF.

At least ten counts were recorded for this clonotype. This chain uses TRBV28 with TRBJ1-4; 9 bases agree with TRBD1. Per germline, CDR1 MDHEN and CDR2 SYDVKM. The V segment lost 5 bases and the J segment 10 bases; nucleotides outside the gene matches: 14. CDR3 length: 16 residues. As DNA, the CDR3 is TGTGCCAGCAGTGACAGGGGGGAATCCAACTACGGAAAACTGTTTTTT. Translated, it gives CASSDRGESNYGKLFF.

This clonotype has just a few counts. This chain uses TRBV7-2 with TRBJ2-1; D is ambiguous. Germline V CDR1 and CDR2: SGHTA, FQGNSA. There are 14 residues in the CDR3. V shed 3 bases and J shed 3 bases, with 9 bases lying between them. The CDR3 bases are TGTGCCAGCAGCTTTGACCAGAACTACAATGAGCAGTTCTTC. Translation: CASSFDQNYNEQFF.

In its sample, this clonotype was seen a few times. The chain is built from TRBV23-1 and TRBJ2-5, with D uncertain. TRBV23-1 has ORF status, its function being uncertain. Deletions cut 8 bases from V and 8 bases from J, with 21 bases between. This CDR3 comprises 14 residues. The CDR3 DNA reads TGCGCCAGCGGTGAGATCGGGTTTCAAGGAACCCAGTACTTC. Protein product: CASGEIGFQGTQYF.

This sequence joins TRBV3-1 and TRBJ2-3; a weak D match, TRBD2 (6 bases). V was clipped by 0 bases and J by 4 bases, with 11 bases between them. The V gene's germline CDR1 is LGHDT and CDR2 YNNKEL (reference sequence). This CDR3 is built from 15 residues. This CDR3 reads CASSQDWEVSDTQYF. CDR3 bases: TGTGCCAGCAGCCAAGATTGGGAGGTTTCAGATACGCAGTATTTT.

Only a few counts were recorded for this clonotype. This chain joins TRBV28 and TRBJ2-3; D may correspond to TRBD1 or TRBD2 (5 bases each). The CDR3 is made up of 14 amino acids. Trimming removed 6 bases from V and 4 bases from J, with 14 bases in between. CDR1 and CDR2 from the germline V gene are MDHEN and SYDVKM. CDR3 sequence reads: CASSPGTDPDTQYF. Written as DNA, the CDR3 is TGTGCCAGCAGCCCTGGGACGGATCCAGATACGCAGTATTTT.

At least ten counts were recorded for this clonotype. The rearrangement links TRBV5-1 to TRBJ2-7; 9 bases line up with TRBD2. Germline V CDR1 and CDR2: SGHRS, YFSETQ. With V trimmed by 0 bases and J by 7 bases, 5 bases remained unmatched. The CDR3 totals 14 residues. The CDR3 bases are TGCGCCAGCAGCTTGGCTAGCGGGATCGGAGAGCAGTACTTC. It yields the protein CASSLASGIGEQYF.